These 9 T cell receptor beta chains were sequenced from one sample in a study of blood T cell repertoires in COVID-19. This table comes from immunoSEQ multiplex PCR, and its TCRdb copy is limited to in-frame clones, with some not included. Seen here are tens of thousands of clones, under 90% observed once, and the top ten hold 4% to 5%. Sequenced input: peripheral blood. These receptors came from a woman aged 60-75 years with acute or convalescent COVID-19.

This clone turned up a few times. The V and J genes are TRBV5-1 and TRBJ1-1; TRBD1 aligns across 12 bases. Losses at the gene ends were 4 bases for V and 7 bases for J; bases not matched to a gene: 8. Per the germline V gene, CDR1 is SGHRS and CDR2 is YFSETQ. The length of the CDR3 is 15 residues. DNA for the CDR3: TGCGCCAGCAGCCTTACGGGACAGGGGGCGGGTGAAGCTTTCTTT. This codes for CASSLTGQGAGEAFF.

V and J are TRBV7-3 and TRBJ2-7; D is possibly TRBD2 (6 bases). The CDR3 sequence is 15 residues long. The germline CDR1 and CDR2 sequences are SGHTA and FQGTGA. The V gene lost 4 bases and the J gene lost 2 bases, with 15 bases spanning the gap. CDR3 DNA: TGTGCCAGCAGCTCCGATGGGCGGGGACCCTACGAGCAGTACTTC. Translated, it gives CASSSDGRGPYEQYF. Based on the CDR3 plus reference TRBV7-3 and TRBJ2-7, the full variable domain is GAGVSQTPSNKVTEKGKYVELRCDPISGHTALYWYRQSLGQGPEFLIYFQGTGAADDSGLPNDRFFAVRPEGSVSTLKIQRTERGDSAVYLCASSSDGRGPYEQYFGPGTRLTVT.

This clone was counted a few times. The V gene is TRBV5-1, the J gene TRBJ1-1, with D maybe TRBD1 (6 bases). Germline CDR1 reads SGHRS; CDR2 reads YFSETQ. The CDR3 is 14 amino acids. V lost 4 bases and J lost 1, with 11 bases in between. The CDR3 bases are TGCGCCAGCAGCCGGGGGGGCCCGAACACTGAAGCTTTCTTT. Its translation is CASSRGGPNTEAFF. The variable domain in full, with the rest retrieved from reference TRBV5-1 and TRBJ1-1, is KAGVTQTPRYLIKTRGQQVTLSCSPISGHRSVSWYQQTPGQGLQFLFEYFSETQRNKGNFPGRFSGRQFSNSRSEMNVSTLELGDSALYLCASSRGGPNTEAFFGQGTRLTVV.

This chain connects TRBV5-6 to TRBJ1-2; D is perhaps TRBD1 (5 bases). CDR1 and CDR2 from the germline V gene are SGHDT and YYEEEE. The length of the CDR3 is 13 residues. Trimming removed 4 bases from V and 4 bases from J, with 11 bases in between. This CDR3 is CASSKQAFYGYTF. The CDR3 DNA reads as TGTGCCAGCAGCAAACAGGCGTTCTATGGCTACACCTTC.

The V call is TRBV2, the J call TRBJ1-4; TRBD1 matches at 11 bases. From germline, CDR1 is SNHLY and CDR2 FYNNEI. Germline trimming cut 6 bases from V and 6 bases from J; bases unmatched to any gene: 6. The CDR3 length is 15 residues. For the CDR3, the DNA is TGTGCCAGCAGCCGGGACAGGGGGTCCGATGAAAAACTGTTTTTT. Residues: CASSRDRGSDEKLFF. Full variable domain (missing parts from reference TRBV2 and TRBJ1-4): EPEVTQTPSHQVTQMGQEVILRCVPISNHLYFYWYRQILGQKVEFLVSFYNNEISEKSEIFDDQFSVERPDGSNFTLKIRSTKLEDSAMYFCASSRDRGSDEKLFFGSGTQLSVL.

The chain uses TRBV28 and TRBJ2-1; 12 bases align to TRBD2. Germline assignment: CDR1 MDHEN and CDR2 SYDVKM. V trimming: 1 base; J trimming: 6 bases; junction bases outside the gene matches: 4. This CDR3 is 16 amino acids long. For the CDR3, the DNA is TGTGCCAGCAGTTTATTAACTAGCGGGGGGCGCAATGAGCAGTTCTTC. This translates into CASSLLTSGGRNEQFF.

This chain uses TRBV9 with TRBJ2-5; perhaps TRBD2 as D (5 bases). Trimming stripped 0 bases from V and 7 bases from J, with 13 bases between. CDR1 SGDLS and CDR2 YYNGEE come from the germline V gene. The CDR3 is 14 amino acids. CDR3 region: CASSVEQGRGTQYF. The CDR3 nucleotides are TGTGCCAGCAGCGTAGAACAAGGGAGAGGGACCCAGTACTTC.

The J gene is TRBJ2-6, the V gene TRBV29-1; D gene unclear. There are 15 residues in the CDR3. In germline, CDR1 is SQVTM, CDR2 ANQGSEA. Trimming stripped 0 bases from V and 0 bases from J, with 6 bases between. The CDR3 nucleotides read TGCAGCGTTGAAGATAACAACTCTGGGGCCAACGTCCTGACTTTC. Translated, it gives CSVEDNNSGANVLTF.

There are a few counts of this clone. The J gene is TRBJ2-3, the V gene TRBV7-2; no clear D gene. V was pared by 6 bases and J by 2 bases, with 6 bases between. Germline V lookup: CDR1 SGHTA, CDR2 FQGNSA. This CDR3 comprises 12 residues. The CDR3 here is CASSTYTDTQYF. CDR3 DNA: TGTGCCAGCAGTACATACACAGATACGCAGTATTTT.